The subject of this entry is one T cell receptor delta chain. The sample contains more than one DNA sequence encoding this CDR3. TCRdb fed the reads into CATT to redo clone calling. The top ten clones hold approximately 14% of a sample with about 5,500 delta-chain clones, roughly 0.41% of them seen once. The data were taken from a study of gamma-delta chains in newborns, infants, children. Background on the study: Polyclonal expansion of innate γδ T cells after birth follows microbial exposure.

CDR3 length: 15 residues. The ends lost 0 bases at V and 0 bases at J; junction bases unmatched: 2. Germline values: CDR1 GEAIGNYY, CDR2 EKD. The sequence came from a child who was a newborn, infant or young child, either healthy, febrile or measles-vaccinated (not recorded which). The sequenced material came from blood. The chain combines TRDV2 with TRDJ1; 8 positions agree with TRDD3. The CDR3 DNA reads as TGTGCCTGTGACACCGTACTGGGGGACACCGATAAACTCATCTTT. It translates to CACDTVLGDTDKLIF.